The 10 T cell receptor beta chains below all came from one sample that was sequenced in a study of cytomegalovirus exposure and HLA in healthy donors. Data came from immunoSEQ multiplex PCR; TCRdb stores just in-frame clones and leaves some out. The table has about 44,000 clones, 80% to 95% seen once. Sequenced: PBMCs. The source of these receptors is a woman younger than 30 in good health and CMV-seronegative.

The rearrangement uses TRBV9 and TRBJ1-2; D possibly corresponds to TRBD1 (6 bases). The CDR3 runs 14 residues. V gave up 7 bases and J gave up 6 bases, with 19 bases separating them. CDR1 is SGDLS and CDR2 is YYNGEE in the germline V gene. The CDR3 nucleotides read TGTGCCAGCGGGCACTCAGGGGAGGGCCATGGCTACACCTTC. This codes for CASGHSGEGHGYTF.

The chain recombines TRBV18 with TRBJ2-6; D is undetermined. This CDR3 contains 18 residues. V was pared by 3 bases and J by 0 bases, with 15 bases between. Germline V gene sequence: CDR1 KGHSH, CDR2 LQKENI. The CDR3 DNA reads as TGTGCCAGCTCACCGCTGACTCTATCCAGCTCTGGGGCCAACGTCCTGACTTTC. Its translation is CASSPLTLSSSGANVLTF.

This sequence joins TRBV7-9 and TRBJ1-2; a possible D gene is TRBD1 (5 bases). Germline-derived CDR1 and CDR2 are SEHNR and FQNEAQ (reference sequence). There are 17 residues in the CDR3. Trimming took 2 bases from V and 6 from J, leaving 22 bases between them. CDR3 loop: CASSLLPPDKAPNGYTF. The CDR3 nucleotides read TGTGCCAGCAGCTTACTACCTCCGGACAAGGCGCCGAATGGCTACACCTTC.

V gene TRBV6-5 combines with J gene TRBJ1-2, with a weak D call TRBD1 (5 bases). Trimming removed 4 bases from V and 0 bases from J, with 6 bases in between. CDR1 and CDR2 from the germline V gene are MNHEY and SVGAGI. The CDR3 is 13 amino acids. The CDR3 sequence is CASSSGTNYGYTF. CDR3 nucleotide sequence: TGTGCCAGCAGTTCAGGGACTAACTATGGCTACACCTTC.

The gene calls are TRBV4-1 and TRBJ1-4; unclear D gene. Germline V lookup: CDR1 MGHRA, CDR2 YSYEKL. Trimming took off 0 bases at V and 8 bases at J, with 13 bases between the two ends. The CDR3 extends over 15 amino acids. Here the CDR3 DNA reads TGCGCCAGCAGCCAAGATGAGGGCCGAAGCGAAAAACTGTTTTTT. Translation gives CASSQDEGRSEKLFF.

The V call is TRBV6-1, the J call TRBJ2-5, with 12 bases fitting TRBD1. The CDR3 runs to 14 residues. Germline V CDR1 and CDR2: MNHNS, SASEGT. J gave up 4 bases and V 6 bases, and 3 bases lay outside the gene matches. The CDR3 region is CASSGTGGVETQYF. CDR3 sequence (DNA): TGTGCCAGCAGCGGGACAGGGGGCGTAGAGACCCAGTACTTC.

The chain is built from TRBV28 and TRBJ2-7; 9 positions agree with TRBD2. Germline V gene data show CDR1 as MDHEN and CDR2 as SYDVKM. V lost 9 bases to trimming and J lost 2 bases; unmatched junction nucleotides: 11. The CDR3 has 15 residues. The chain's CDR3 is CASSSRGGRAYEQYF. DNA for the CDR3: TGTGCCAGTAGCTCCAGGGGCGGGAGGGCCTACGAGCAGTACTTC.

Only one count was recorded for this clone. This chain joins TRBV9 and TRBJ2-1, with 9 bases matching TRBD2. The length of the CDR3 is 16 residues. CDR1 and CDR2 (germline): SGDLS, YYNGEE. Losses at the gene ends were 0 bases for V and 7 bases for J; bases not matched to a gene: 8. CDR3 sequence: CASSVGTSGLLNEQFF. CDR3 nucleotides: TGTGCCAGCAGCGTAGGTACTAGCGGGCTGTTAAATGAGCAGTTCTTC. The full variable domain, its missing parts supplied by reference TRBV9 and TRBJ2-1, is DSGVTQTPKHLITATGQRVTLRCSPRSGDLSVYWYQQSLDQGLQFLIQYYNGEERAKGNILERFSAQQFPDLHSELNLSSLELGDSALYFCASSVGTSGLLNEQFFGPGTRLTVL.

The gene calls are TRBV6-4 and TRBJ1-6; D not resolved. CDR1 and CDR2 (germline): MRHNA, SNTAGT. V was clipped by 9 bases and J by 0 bases, with 9 bases between them. The CDR3 is 14 residues long. DNA of the CDR3: TGTGCCAGTGTTCGTCCCTCCTATAATTCACCCCTCCACTTT. Protein sequence: CASVRPSYNSPLHF.

On this clone: The junction and the germline gene differ at one end; a read error may be behind it. This chain connects TRBV15 to TRBJ2-3; 7 positions agree with TRBD1. The CDR3 is 17 residues long. The germline gives CDR1 LNHNV, CDR2 YYDKDF (reference sequence). CDR3 sequence: CAASSTRGQVSPDTQYF. CDR3 nucleotide sequence: TGTGCCGCCAGCAGCACTCGCGGACAGGTCTCACCAGATACGCAGTATTTT.